A single T cell receptor (beta chain) is shown here with its context. The sample originates from a study of blood T cell repertoires in COVID-19. The wider study: Acute-phase and convalescent COVID-19 samples originated in the United States, Italy and Spain. PBMCs, B-cell-depleted T cells, or T cells were the source of the cDNA or gDNA that made up the material.

Germline CDR1 is SGHRS and CDR2 is YFSETQ. V was trimmed by 0 bases and J by 3 bases, leaving 10 bases between them. The CDR3 extends over 14 amino acids. Authors' analysis steps: Reference gene primers were amplified, and this amplification served to estimate nucleated cell counts. Sequencing used immunoSEQ multiplex PCR; TCRdb keeps in-frame clones, though not all of them. V and J calls plus clone size are reproduced from that table; the DNA served to infer D and trimming. The sample carries about 230,000 clones, about 83% recorded once. This sequence joins TRBV5-1 and TRBJ2-7; tentatively, D is TRBD1 (6 bases). The origin of this receptor is a man aged 80 or over with acute or convalescent COVID-19. The sample taken for sequencing was peripheral blood. The CDR3 loop is CASSLEQGYYEQYF. In DNA, the CDR3 is TGCGCCAGCAGCTTGGAACAGGGCTACTACGAGCAGTACTTC.